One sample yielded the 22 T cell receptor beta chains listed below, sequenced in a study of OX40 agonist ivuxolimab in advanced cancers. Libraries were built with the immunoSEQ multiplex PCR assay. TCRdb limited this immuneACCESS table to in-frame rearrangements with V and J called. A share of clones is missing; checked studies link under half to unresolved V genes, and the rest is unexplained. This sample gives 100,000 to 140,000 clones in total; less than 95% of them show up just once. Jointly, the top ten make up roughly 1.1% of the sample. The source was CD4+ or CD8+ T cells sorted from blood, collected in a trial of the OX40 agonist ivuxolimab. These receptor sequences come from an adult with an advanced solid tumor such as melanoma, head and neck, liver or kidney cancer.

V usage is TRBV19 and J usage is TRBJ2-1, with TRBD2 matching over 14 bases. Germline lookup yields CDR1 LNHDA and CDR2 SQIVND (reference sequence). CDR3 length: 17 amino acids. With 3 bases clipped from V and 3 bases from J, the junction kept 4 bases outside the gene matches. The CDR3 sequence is CASSIGTSGSSYNEQFF. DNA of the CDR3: TGTGCCAGTAGTATCGGGACTAGCGGGAGTAGCTACAATGAGCAGTTCTTC. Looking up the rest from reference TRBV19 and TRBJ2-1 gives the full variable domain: DGGITQSPKYLFRKEGQNVTLSCEQNLNHDAMYWYRQDPGQGLRLIYYSQIVNDFQKGDIAEGYSVSREKKESFPLTVTSAQKNPTAFYLCASSIGTSGSSYNEQFFGPGTRLTVL.

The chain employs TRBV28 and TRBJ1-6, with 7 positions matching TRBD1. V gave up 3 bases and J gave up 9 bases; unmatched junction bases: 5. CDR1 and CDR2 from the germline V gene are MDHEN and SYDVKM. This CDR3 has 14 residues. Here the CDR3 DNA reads TGTGCCAGCAGTTTGGCACAGGGGATTTCACCCCTCCACTTT. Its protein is CASSLAQGISPLHF. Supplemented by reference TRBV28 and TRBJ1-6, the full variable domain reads DVKVTQSSRYLVKRTGEKVFLECVQDMDHENMFWYRQDPGLGLRLIYFSYDVKMKEKGDIPEGYSVSREKKERFSLILESASTNQTSMYLCASSLAQGISPLHFGNGTRLTVT.

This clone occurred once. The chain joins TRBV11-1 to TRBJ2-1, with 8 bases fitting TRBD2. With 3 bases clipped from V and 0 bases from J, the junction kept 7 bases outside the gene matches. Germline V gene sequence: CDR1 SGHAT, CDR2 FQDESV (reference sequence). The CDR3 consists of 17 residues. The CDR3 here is CASSFETGTSSYNEQFF. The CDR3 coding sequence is TGTGCCAGCAGCTTTGAAACCGGGACTAGCTCCTACAATGAGCAGTTCTTC. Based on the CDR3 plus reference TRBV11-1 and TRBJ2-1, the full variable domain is EAEVAQSPRYKITEKSQAVAFWCDPISGHATLYWYRQILGQGPELLVQFQDESVVDDSQLPKDRFSAERLKGVDSTLKIQPAELGDSAMYLCASSFETGTSSYNEQFFGPGTRLTVL.

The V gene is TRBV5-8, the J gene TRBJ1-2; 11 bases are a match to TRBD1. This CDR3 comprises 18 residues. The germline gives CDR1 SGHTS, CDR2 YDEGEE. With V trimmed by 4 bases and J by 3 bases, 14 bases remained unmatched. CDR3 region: CASSHAPTGTGGDYGYTF. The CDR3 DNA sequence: TGTGCCAGCAGCCACGCCCCAACCGGGACAGGGGGGGACTATGGCTACACCTTC.

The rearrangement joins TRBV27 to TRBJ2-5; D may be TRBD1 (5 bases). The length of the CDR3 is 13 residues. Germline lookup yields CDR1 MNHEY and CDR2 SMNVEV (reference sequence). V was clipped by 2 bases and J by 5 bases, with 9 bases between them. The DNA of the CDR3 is TGTGCCAGCAGTTTAGTTTGGGGCGAGACCCAGTACTTC. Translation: CASSLVWGETQYF.

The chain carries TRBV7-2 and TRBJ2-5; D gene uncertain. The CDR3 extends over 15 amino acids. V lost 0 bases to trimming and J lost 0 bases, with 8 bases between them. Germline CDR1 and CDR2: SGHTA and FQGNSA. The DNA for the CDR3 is TGTGCCAGCAGCTTAGCGGCCGGTTACCAAGAGACCCAGTACTTC. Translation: CASSLAAGYQETQYF.

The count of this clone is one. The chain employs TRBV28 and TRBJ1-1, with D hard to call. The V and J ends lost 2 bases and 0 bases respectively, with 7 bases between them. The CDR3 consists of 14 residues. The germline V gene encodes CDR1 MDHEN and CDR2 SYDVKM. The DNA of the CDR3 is TGTGCCAGCAGTTTAACACAGATGAACACTGAAGCTTTCTTT. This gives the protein CASSLTQMNTEAFF.

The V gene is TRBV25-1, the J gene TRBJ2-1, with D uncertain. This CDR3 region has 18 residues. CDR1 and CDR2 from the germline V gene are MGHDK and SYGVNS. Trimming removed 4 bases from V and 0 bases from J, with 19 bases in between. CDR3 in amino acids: CASSGFIGQASSYNEQFF. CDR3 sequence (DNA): TGTGCCAGCAGTGGGTTTATCGGGCAGGCGAGCTCCTACAATGAGCAGTTCTTC. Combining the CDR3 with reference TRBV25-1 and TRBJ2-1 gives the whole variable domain EADIYQTPRYLVIGTGKKITLECSQTMGHDKMYWYQQDPGMELHLIHYSYGVNSTEKGDLSSESTVSRIRTEHFPLTLESARPSHTSQYLCASSGFIGQASSYNEQFFGPGTRLTVL.

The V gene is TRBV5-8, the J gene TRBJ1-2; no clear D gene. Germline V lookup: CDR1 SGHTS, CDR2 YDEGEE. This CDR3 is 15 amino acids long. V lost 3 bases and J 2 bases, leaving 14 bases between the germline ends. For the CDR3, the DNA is TGTGCCAGCAGCTCGGGAACCGGGCTAAACTATGGCTACACCTTC. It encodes CASSSGTGLNYGYTF.

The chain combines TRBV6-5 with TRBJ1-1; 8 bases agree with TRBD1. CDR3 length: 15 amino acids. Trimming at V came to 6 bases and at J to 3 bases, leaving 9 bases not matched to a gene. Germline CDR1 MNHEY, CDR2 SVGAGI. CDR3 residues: CASRERDRRYTEAFF. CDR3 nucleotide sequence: TGTGCCAGCAGAGAGCGGGACAGGCGTTACACTGAAGCTTTCTTT.

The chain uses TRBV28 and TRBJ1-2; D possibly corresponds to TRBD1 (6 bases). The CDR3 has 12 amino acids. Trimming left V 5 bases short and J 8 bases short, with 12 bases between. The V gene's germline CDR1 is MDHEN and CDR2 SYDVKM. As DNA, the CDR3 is TGTGCCAGCAGTCGGACAGCTCGGGGCTACACCTTC. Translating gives CASSRTARGYTF.

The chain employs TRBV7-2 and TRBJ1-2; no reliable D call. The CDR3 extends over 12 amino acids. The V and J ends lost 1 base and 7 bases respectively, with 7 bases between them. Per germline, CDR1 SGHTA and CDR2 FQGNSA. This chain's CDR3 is CASSLGRIGYTF. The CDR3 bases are TGTGCCAGCAGCTTAGGCAGGATTGGCTACACCTTC. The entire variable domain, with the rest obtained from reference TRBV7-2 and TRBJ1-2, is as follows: GAGVSQSPSNKVTEKGKDVELRCDPISGHTALYWYRQSLGQGLEFLIYFQGNSAPDKSGLPSDRFSAERTGGSVSTLTIQRTQQEDSAVYLCASSLGRIGYTFGSGTRLTVV.

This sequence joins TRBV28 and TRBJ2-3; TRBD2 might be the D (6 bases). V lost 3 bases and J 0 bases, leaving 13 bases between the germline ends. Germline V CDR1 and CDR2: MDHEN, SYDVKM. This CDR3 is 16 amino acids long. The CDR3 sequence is CASSFSGTPSTDTQYF. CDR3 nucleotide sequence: TGTGCCAGCAGTTTCTCCGGGACTCCTAGCACAGATACGCAGTATTTT.

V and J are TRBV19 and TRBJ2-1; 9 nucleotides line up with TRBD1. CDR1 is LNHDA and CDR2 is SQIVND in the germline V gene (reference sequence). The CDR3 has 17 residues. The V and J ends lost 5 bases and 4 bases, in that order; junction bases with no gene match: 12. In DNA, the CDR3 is TGTGCCAGTAGTCCCCGGCGGACAGGGGTCGAATACAATGAGCAGTTCTTC. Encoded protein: CASSPRRTGVEYNEQFF.

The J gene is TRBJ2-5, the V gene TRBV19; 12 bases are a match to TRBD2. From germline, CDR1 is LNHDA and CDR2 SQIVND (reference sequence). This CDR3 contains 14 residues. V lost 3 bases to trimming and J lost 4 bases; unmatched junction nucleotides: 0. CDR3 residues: CASSMTSGRETQYF. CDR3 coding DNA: TGTGCCAGTAGTATGACTAGCGGGAGAGAGACCCAGTACTTC.

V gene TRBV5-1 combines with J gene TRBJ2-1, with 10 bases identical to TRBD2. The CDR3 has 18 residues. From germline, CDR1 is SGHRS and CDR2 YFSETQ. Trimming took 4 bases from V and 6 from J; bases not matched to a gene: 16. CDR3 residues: CASSVTGSTSGILNEQFF. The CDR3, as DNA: TGCGCCAGCAGCGTTACAGGGTCCACTAGCGGGATACTCAATGAGCAGTTCTTC.

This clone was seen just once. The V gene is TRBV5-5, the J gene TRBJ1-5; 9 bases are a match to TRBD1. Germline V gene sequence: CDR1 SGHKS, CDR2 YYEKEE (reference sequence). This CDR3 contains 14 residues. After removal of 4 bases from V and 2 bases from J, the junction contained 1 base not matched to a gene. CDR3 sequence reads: CASSRTGGNQPQHF. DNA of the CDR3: TGTGCCAGCAGCCGGACAGGGGGCAATCAGCCCCAGCATTTT.

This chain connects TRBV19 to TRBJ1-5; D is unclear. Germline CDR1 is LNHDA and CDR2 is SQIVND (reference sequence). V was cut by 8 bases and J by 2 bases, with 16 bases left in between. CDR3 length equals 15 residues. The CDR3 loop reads CASSSRSGGNQPQHF. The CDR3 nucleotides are TGTGCCAGTTCCTCCCGTAGCGGGGGCAATCAGCCCCAGCATTTT.

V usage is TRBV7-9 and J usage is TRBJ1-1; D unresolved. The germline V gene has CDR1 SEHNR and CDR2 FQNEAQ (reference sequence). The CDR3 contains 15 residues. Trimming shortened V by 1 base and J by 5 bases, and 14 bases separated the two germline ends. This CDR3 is CASSLERAARTEAFF. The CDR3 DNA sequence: TGTGCCAGCAGCTTAGAGAGGGCAGCCCGAACTGAAGCTTTCTTT.

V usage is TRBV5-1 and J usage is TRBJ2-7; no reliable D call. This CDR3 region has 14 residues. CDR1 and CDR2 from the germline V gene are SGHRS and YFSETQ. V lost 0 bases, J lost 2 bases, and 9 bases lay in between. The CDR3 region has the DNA TGCGCCAGCAGCTTGGAGGGTCAAACCTACGAGCAGTACTTC. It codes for CASSLEGQTYEQYF.

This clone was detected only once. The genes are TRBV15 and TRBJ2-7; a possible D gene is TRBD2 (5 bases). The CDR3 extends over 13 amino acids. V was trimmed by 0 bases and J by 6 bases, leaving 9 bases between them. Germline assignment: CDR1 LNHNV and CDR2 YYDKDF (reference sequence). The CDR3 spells CATSRDSGTEQYF. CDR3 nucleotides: TGTGCCACCAGCAGAGATTCGGGAACCGAGCAGTACTTC.

DNA for the CDR3: TGTGCCAGCAGCCTGAAGGGTAACTATGGCTACACCTTC. This codes for CASSLKGNYGYTF. V is TRBV6-5 and J is TRBJ1-2, with D uncertain. Per germline, CDR1 MNHEY and CDR2 SVGAGI. This CDR3 region has 13 residues. Trimming took 6 bases from V and 1 from J, leaving 9 bases between them.